The present T cell receptor beta chain was sequenced within a study of T cell repertoires in cytomegalovirus infection. Study details: Public TCR beta signatures were indicative of both CMV infection and a matching HLA type.

MiXCR, run by TCRdb on the reads, gives a single entry per CDR3 protein. The data contain roughly 640,000 distinct CDR3 sequences, around 24% of them seen just once; the ten biggest clones take up roughly 8%. The CDR3 runs 17 residues. Per the germline V gene, CDR1 is DFQATT and CDR2 is SNEGSKA (reference sequence). The V and J ends lost 0 bases and 0 bases respectively, with 16 bases between them. This clonotype was seen only a few times. What it binds is unknown. Overall study results and limits: In two of eight donors, the top clonotype was HLA-C-restricted CMV-specific. Carriers of CMV and the relevant HLA type were discriminated by public TCR beta frequency.

The V gene is TRBV20-1, the J gene TRBJ2-3, with D maybe TRBD2 (6 bases). The sequenced sample was CD8+ T cells from PBMCs. The source is a human donor in good health (CMV status not recorded). Some clones in this sample may be carry-over from other donors' samples. In DNA form, the CDR3 reads TGCAGTGCTAGAGATATGTCGGGGGAACCTAGCACAGATACGCAGTATTTT. Translation: CSARDMSGEPSTDTQYF.